The 3 T cell receptor beta chains below were found in one sample sequenced in a study of memory CD4+ T cells and cytomegalovirus serostatus. Single viable CD3+CD4+CD8-CD45RO+ cells were sorted as the memory CD4+ T cells. Measured with immunoSEQ multiplex PCR; TCRdb has only the in-frame clones, and not every one. The sample holds under 100,000 clones, more than 70% seen once. Sequencing was performed on memory CD4+ T cells from blood. These receptors were collected from an adult in good health and CMV-seronegative.

This chain links TRBV5-8 with TRBJ2-6; D is unresolved. The CDR3 sequence is 14 residues long. The V and J ends lost 2 bases and 0 bases respectively, with 3 bases between them. Germline V gene data show CDR1 as SGHTS and CDR2 as YDEGEE. CDR3 sequence: CASSFSSGANVLTF. DNA for the CDR3: TGTGCCAGCAGCTTCAGCTCTGGGGCCAACGTCCTGACTTTC. Based on the CDR3 plus reference TRBV5-8 and TRBJ2-6, the full variable domain is EAGVTQSPTHLIKTRGQQATLRCSPISGHTSVYWYQQALGLGLQFLLWYDEGEERNRGNFPPRFSGRQFPNYSSELNVNALELEDSALYLCASSFSSGANVLTFGAGSRLTVL.

The V and J genes are TRBV18 and TRBJ1-2; D gene unclear. Germline assignment: CDR1 KGHSH and CDR2 LQKENI. With 3 bases removed from V and 4 bases from J, the gap between germline ends came to 15 bases. This CDR3 is built from 15 residues. The CDR3 reads CASSPFRDGSYGYTF. The CDR3 region has the DNA TGTGCCAGCTCACCCTTCCGAGACGGGAGCTATGGCTACACCTTC.

The V and J genes are TRBV7-8 and TRBJ1-1, with TRBD1 matching 7 bases. The germline V gene has CDR1 SGHVS and CDR2 FQNEAQ. This CDR3 spans 16 amino acids. V shed 6 bases, J shed 0 bases, and the junction held 10 bases outside the gene matches. CDR3 sequence reads: CASRPKRDSLNTEAFF. CDR3 DNA: TGTGCCAGCAGACCAAAACGGGACAGCTTGAACACTGAAGCTTTCTTT.